These T cell receptor beta chains were read from a single sample in a study of cytomegalovirus exposure and HLA in healthy donors. Profiling relied on immunoSEQ multiplex PCR, and the TCRdb table lists in-frame clones only, not all of them. Of 100,000 or so clones listed, approximately 82% are singletons. The specimen sequenced was PBMCs. The origin of the receptors is a man between 40 and 49 years old in good health and CMV-seronegative. Each CDR3 is given with its conserved first and last residue. The order of the fields is D gene, V gene, clone size, J gene, CDR3 DNA, CDR3 protein. A D gene is named only where the DNA matches it firmly. Size tells how often a clone was seen (once, few, many) or the class of an expanded clone, and some rows leave it out.

>NA|TRBV7-2|NA|TRBJ1-2
TGTGCCAGCAGCTTAGCGCGCAGGAGGGGCTATGGCTACACCTTC
CASSLARRRGYGYTF
>TRBD1|TRBV6-1|few|TRBJ1-6
TGTGCCAGCAGTGCCGGGACAGATAATTCACCCCTCCACTTT
CASSAGTDNSPLHF
>NA|TRBV9|NA|TRBJ2-1
TGTGCCAGCAGCGTAGTGGGGGCATACAATGAGCAGTTCTTC
CASSVVGAYNEQFF
>NA|TRBV4-1|NA|TRBJ1-4
TGCGCCAGCAGCCCTCGACATGCAACTAATGAAAAACTGTTTTTT
CASSPRHATNEKLFF
>TRBD1|TRBV4-1|few|TRBJ1-1
TGCGCCAGCAGCCACCCCGGACAGGGCCGAACTGAAGCTTTCTTT
CASSHPGQGRTEAFF
>TRBD1|TRBV5-1|NA|TRBJ2-2
TGCGCCAGCAGCGGAAACTGGCAGGGGGCAGCCGGGGAGCTGTTTTTT
CASSGNWQGAAGELFF
>NA|TRBV5-1|NA|TRBJ2-1
TGCGCCAGCAGCTCCCGCGGGGATGAGCAGTTCTTC
CASSSRGDEQFF
>NA|TRBV7-2|NA|TRBJ1-5
TGTGCCAGCAGCTATAGTACGGGTAGCAATCAGCCCCAGCATTTT
CASSYSTGSNQPQHF
>TRBD2|TRBV29-1|NA|TRBJ2-2
TGCAGCGTTGATCGCCGGACTAGCGGGGGGGTGAACACCGGGGAGCTGTTTTTT
CSVDRRTSGGVNTGELFF
>NA|TRBV7-2|NA|TRBJ2-3
TGTGCCAGCAGCTTATCAGGGCTCGGAGATACGCAGTATTTT
CASSLSGLGDTQYF
>NA|TRBV5-1|NA|TRBJ1-1
TGCGCCAGCAGCTTATCTAACACTGAAGCTTTCTTT
CASSLSNTEAFF
>NA|TRBV4-3|NA|TRBJ1-2
TGCGCCAGCAGCCAAGAGGGGGGTTTTAACTATGGCTACACCTTC
CASSQEGGFNYGYTF
>TRBD1|TRBV7-2|few|TRBJ1-6
TGTGCCAGCAGCTTAGTTTGGGGGACAGGGGGGTATAATTCACCCCTCCACTTT
CASSLVWGTGGYNSPLHF
>TRBD2|TRBV30|NA|TRBJ2-7
TGTGCCTGGAGTCTAGCGGGGGGAACCTACGAGCAGTACTTC
CAWSLAGGTYEQYF
>NA|TRBV2|NA|TRBJ1-1
TGTGCCAGCAGTGAAGAGAGGGGGACTGAAGCTTTCTTT
CASSEERGTEAFF
>NA|TRBV10-2|NA|TRBJ1-5
TGCGCCAGCGGGGGGGGCTCGCCCCAGCATTTT
CASGGGSPQHF
>NA|TRBV19|NA|TRBJ1-5
TGTGCCAGTCGAGTTAGTAATCAGCCCCAGCATTTT
CASRVSNQPQHF
>TRBD1|TRBV7-2|NA|TRBJ2-3
TGTGCCAGCAGCCGGACAGGGGGCGCAGATACGCAGTATTTT
CASSRTGGADTQYF
>NA|TRBV11-2|NA|TRBJ2-7
TGTGCCAGCAGCTTCCTGGGCCTGGCCAGGAGGGACGAGCAGTACTTC
CASSFLGLARRDEQYF
>TRBD1|TRBV10-3|NA|TRBJ1-2
TGTGCCATCACAGACAGGGGCTATGGCTACACCTTC
CAITDRGYGYTF
>NA|TRBV27|NA|TRBJ1-2
TGTGCCAGCAGTTTATCGATAGGTGGGAGACGGCTCTATGGCTACACCTTC
CASSLSIGGRRLYGYTF
>NA|TRBV11-2|NA|TRBJ2-7
TGTGCCAGCAGCTTAGTGGGGAGGAGCTCCTACGAGCAGTACTTC
CASSLVGRSSYEQYF
>NA|TRBV19|NA|TRBJ2-7
TGTGCCAGTAGTATCGGTATCGGCGGGTTTTTCTTCTTTGGCGAGCAGTACTTC
CASSIGIGGFFFFGEQYF
>NA|TRBV6-1|NA|TRBJ2-1
TGTGCCAGCAGGACTTCACAGGGTATCGTCGGTGAGCAGTTCTTC
CASRTSQGIVGEQFF
>TRBD2|TRBV2|NA|TRBJ2-1
TGTGCCAGCAGTGAAGGACTAGCGTATAGGAGGGAGCAGTTCTTC
CASSEGLAYRREQFF
>NA|TRBV28|NA|TRBJ2-7
TGTGCCAGCAGTTTAGTCGGGGTAAGCTCCTACGAGCAGTACTTC
CASSLVGVSSYEQYF
>NA|TRBV5-1|NA|TRBJ1-4
TGCGCCAGCACCGTGGACAGACCCAATGAAAAACTGTTTTTT
CASTVDRPNEKLFF
>NA|TRBV19|NA|TRBJ1-1
TGTGCCAGTAGTATCCGGGGGTCGTCGACTGAAGCTTTCTTT
CASSIRGSSTEAFF
>TRBD1|TRBV5-1|NA|TRBJ2-5
TGCGCCAGCAGCCCGACAGGGGCGGGGGAGACCCAGTACTTC
CASSPTGAGETQYF
>TRBD2|TRBV4-1|once|TRBJ2-5
TGCGCCAGCAGCCAAGGTTATCCGGGGGGTCTTCCAGGGGAGACCCAGTACTTC
CASSQGYPGGLPGETQYF
>NA|TRBV9|NA|TRBJ1-2
TGTGCCAGCAGCGTAGAATCTTTAGGGGGAAGGGGCTACACCTTC
CASSVESLGGRGYTF
>NA|TRBV6-5|NA|TRBJ1-1
TGTGCCAGCAGCCTGACAGGGAACACTGAAGCTTTCTTT
CASSLTGNTEAFF
>TRBD1|TRBV30|NA|TRBJ2-5
TGTGCCTGGGGGACAGGGAGGGAGACCCAGTACTTC
CAWGTGRETQYF
>TRBD2|TRBV19|NA|TRBJ2-1
TGTGCCAGTATTCCCGGGGGGACCTACAATGAGCAGTTCTTC
CASIPGGTYNEQFF